This TCR beta chain is drawn from a study of blood T cell repertoires in COVID-19. Study context: Some COVID-19 samples were acute and others convalescent; all came from the United States, Italy and Spain. In each case, the material was cDNA or gDNA derived from T cells, B-cell-depleted T cells, or PBMCs.

The table lists this clone with a count of one. TCRdb's table, derived via immunoSEQ multiplex PCR, lists solely in-frame clones and lacks some. The sample contains about 100,000 clones, around 87% of which appear only once. This receptor was obtained from a man aged 50 or older with acute or convalescent COVID-19. Sequenced input: peripheral blood.

In nucleotides, the CDR3 is TGTGCCAGCAGCCACGGAGGGACCTATGGCTACACCTTC. This gives the protein CASSHGGTYGYTF. The chain recombines TRBV3-1 (or the pseudogene TRBV3-2) with TRBJ1-2, with a weak D call TRBD1 (5 bases). V lost 3 bases to trimming and J lost 4 bases, with 9 bases between them. This CDR3 comprises 13 residues. Germline V lookup: CDR1 LGHDT, CDR2 YNNKEL (reference sequence).